This is a list of T cell receptor beta chains from one sample in a study of T-cell reconstitution after alpha-beta-depleted transplantation in children. A single record per CDR3 protein comes from TCRdb applying MiXCR to the PCR reads. The table shows about 350,000 distinct CDR3 sequences, with 16% occurring only once. The source was PBMCs, mostly from graft donor cells, collected 360 days after TCRalphabeta/CD19-depleted stem cell transplant. The receptor source for this set is a male patient under 10 years old who had a stem cell transplant for acute lymphoblastic leukemia, so the T cells may come from the graft donor. Both conserved end residues are part of each CDR3. Fields, in order: D gene, J gene, clone size, V gene, CDR3 DNA, CDR3 protein. The D gene is left open where the match is weak. Some rows have no size entry. The others give once, few or many, or a class for an expanded clone.

TRBD1	TRBJ1-1	NA	TRBV10-3	TGTGCCATCAGTGCGGGACAGGGTAAGGGGGACACTGAAGCTTTCTTT	CAISAGQGKGDTEAFF
NA	TRBJ2-3	NA	TRBV5-1	TGCGCCAGCAGCCCCCAGCCGGGCCCCTTAACGGATACGCAGTATTTT	CASSPQPGPLTDTQYF
TRBD1	TRBJ2-7	NA	TRBV27	TGTGCCAGCAGTATGGACAGGGGAATCTACGAGCAGTACTTC	CASSMDRGIYEQYF
NA	TRBJ2-5	many	TRBV9	TGTGCCAGCAGCGTAGAGGGCAGGGGTTTTCTCCAAGAGACCCAGTACTTC	CASSVEGRGFLQETQYF
TRBD1	TRBJ2-5	NA	TRBV29-1	TGCAGCGTTCCCCCCGAGAGTGGGACAGCTCTTCAAGAGACCCAGTACTTC	CSVPPESGTALQETQYF
TRBD2	TRBJ2-5	few	TRBV30	TGTGCCTGGAGTGTACACCTACTAGCGGACCCAACGGGGACCCAGTACTTC	CAWSVHLLADPTGTQYF
NA	TRBJ2-1	NA	TRBV5-1	TGCGCCAGCAGCATCGGGACATACCATGAGCAGTTCTTC	CASSIGTYHEQFF
NA	TRBJ1-1	many	TRBV5-1	TGCGCCAGCAGCTTGGAAGGGGGGACTGAAGCTTTCTTT	CASSLEGGTEAFF
NA	TRBJ2-7	few	TRBV29-1	TGCAGCGTTCCAACGACCGAGCAGTACTTC	CSVPTTEQYF
NA	TRBJ2-1	few	TRBV6-2/TRBV6-3	TGTGCCAGCAGTTACTTCTGGGAGAGGGACAATGAGCAGTTCTTC	CASSYFWERDNEQFF
TRBD2	TRBJ2-1	few	TRBV27	TGTGCCAGCAGTTCCCCGGGACTATCCTACAATGAGCAGTTCTTC	CASSSPGLSYNEQFF
NA	TRBJ2-7	few	TRBV20-1	TGCAGTGCTAGAGATGTCAGGGTTGGCTCCCGCTACGAGCAGTACTTC	CSARDVRVGSRYEQYF
TRBD1	TRBJ2-7	NA	TRBV4-3	TGCGCCAGCAGCCAAGACGGGGCGTGGACAGGTTCCGAGCAGTACTTC	CASSQDGAWTGSEQYF
NA	TRBJ2-3	NA	TRBV12-3/TRBV12-4	TGTGCCAGCAGTTTATTAAGGGATACGCAGTATTTT	CASSLLRDTQYF
TRBD1	TRBJ2-2	NA	TRBV28	TGTGCCAGCAGCCTAGACAGGGGTGGGACCGGGGAGCTGTTTTTT	CASSLDRGGTGELFF
NA	TRBJ2-5	NA	TRBV5-1	TGCGCCAGCAGCTTGGAACCAGGGGGGGTAGGGGAGACCCAGTACTTC	CASSLEPGGVGETQYF
NA	TRBJ2-5	NA	TRBV12-3/TRBV12-4	TGTGCCAGCACACGCAGGGGTCAAGAGACCCAGTACTTC	CASTRRGQETQYF
NA	TRBJ2-2	few	TRBV2	TGTGCCAGCAGGGCCGAATACAGAGGCGGGGAGCTGTTTTTT	CASRAEYRGGELFF
NA	TRBJ2-3	NA	TRBV4-1	TGCGCCAGCAGCCAAGAGGATAGGACAGATACGCAGTATTTT	CASSQEDRTDTQYF
TRBD2	TRBJ2-7	many	TRBV18	TGTGCCAGCTCACCACTTAGCGGGAGAGGTTCCTACGAGCAGTACTTC	CASSPLSGRGSYEQYF
NA	TRBJ2-2	NA	TRBV6-2/TRBV6-3	TGTGCCAGCGGTAGCGCCTCGGGCACCGGGGAGCTGTTTTTT	CASGSASGTGELFF
NA	TRBJ2-1	few	TRBV7-9	TGTGCCAGCAGCGAGGGACCGAGTGGGAGGCTGGGGCAGTTCTTC	CASSEGPSGRLGQFF
NA	TRBJ2-1	many	TRBV12-3/TRBV12-4	TGTGCCAGCAGTTTTGGGGGGGCTCCCTCCTACAATGAGCAGTTCTTC	CASSFGGAPSYNEQFF
TRBD2	TRBJ2-1	many	TRBV29-1	TGCAGCGTTGTTCTGCGGGGGGAGCAGTTCTTC	CSVVLRGEQFF
NA	TRBJ1-1	NA	TRBV7-9	TGTGCCAGCAGCTTAGGTGTTTTCATGAACACTGAAGCTTTCTTT	CASSLGVFMNTEAFF
NA	TRBJ2-4	many	TRBV6-2/TRBV6-3	TGTGCCAGCAAGGGAGACAGGACGGAGGACGGAAACATTCAGTACTTC	CASKGDRTEDGNIQYF
TRBD1	TRBJ2-3	NA	TRBV29-1	TGCAGCGTTGAACGAGTACAGGGGCTAGATACGCAGTATTTT	CSVERVQGLDTQYF
TRBD2	TRBJ2-5	NA	TRBV7-8	TGTGCCAGCAGCACGTTAGCGGGAGTCGAGACCCAGTACTTC	CASSTLAGVETQYF
TRBD1	TRBJ2-5	many	TRBV20-1	TGCAGTGCTAGAGATTGGATGAGGGGGCAAGCCCAAGAGACCCAGTACTTC	CSARDWMRGQAQETQYF
TRBD1	TRBJ2-3	few	TRBV4-3	TGCGCCAGCAGCCAAGCTGGGACAGGGAGTGGGGATACGCAGTATTTT	CASSQAGTGSGDTQYF
TRBD1	TRBJ2-7	few	TRBV6-1	TGTGCCAGCAGTGAAGTGGTGTGGACAGGGCGACTATACGAGCAGTACTTC	CASSEVVWTGRLYEQYF
TRBD2	TRBJ2-1	many	TRBV20-1	TGCAGTGCTAGTTTCACTAGCGGGAGGCATGAGCAGTTCTTC	CSASFTSGRHEQFF
NA	TRBJ2-2	few	TRBV5-1	TGCGCCAGCACCCGGGACAATAAAAACACCGGGGAGCTGTTTTTT	CASTRDNKNTGELFF
TRBD2	TRBJ2-2	few	TRBV7-3	TGTGCCAGCAGCCCAGGACTAGCGGGAGGGAACCGGGAGCTGTTTTTT	CASSPGLAGGNRELFF
TRBD2	TRBJ2-1	NA	TRBV7-6	TGTGCCAGCAGCTTTGCGGGAGGGCCGATGCAGTTCTTC	CASSFAGGPMQFF
NA	TRBJ2-3	few	TRBV12-3/TRBV12-4	TGTGCCGTGAGAGGCCTTGGCCTAAGCACAGATACGCAGTATTTT	CAVRGLGLSTDTQYF
NA	TRBJ2-7	NA	TRBV6-1	TGTGCCAGCAGCGACCTGATCAGCTACGAGCAGTACTTC	CASSDLISYEQYF
NA	TRBJ1-1	many	TRBV6-2/TRBV6-3	TGTGCCAGCAGTTACTCGAGATGGAACACTGAAGCTTTCTTT	CASSYSRWNTEAFF
TRBD2	TRBJ2-1	few	TRBV4-2	TGTGCCAGCAGCCAAGAGATGCTAGCGGGAGAATGGGAGCAGTTCTTC	CASSQEMLAGEWEQFF
NA	TRBJ2-3	few	TRBV24-1	TGTGCCACCAGGGGGGCCACAGATACGCAGTATTTT	CATRGATDTQYF
TRBD2	TRBJ2-3	NA	TRBV20-1	TGCAGTGCCAAACGACTAGCGGGAGGGGCTGATACGCAGTATTTT	CSAKRLAGGADTQYF
NA	TRBJ2-1	few	TRBV6-6	TGTGCCAGCATCCGGGACTCGAGTAATGAGCAGTTCTTC	CASIRDSSNEQFF
TRBD2	TRBJ2-2	NA	TRBV7-9	TGTGCCGTGGGACTAGGGTCCGCGGAGCTGTTTTTT	CAVGLGSAELFF
NA	TRBJ2-7	many	TRBV20-1	TGCAGTGCTAGAGATGGGTCGGCAGGCGTATTTCCCTACGAGCAGTACTTC	CSARDGSAGVFPYEQYF
NA	TRBJ2-7	few	TRBV6-2/TRBV6-3	TGTGCCAGCAGTTGGCACATATGGGACGACTCCTACGAGCAGTACTTC	CASSWHIWDDSYEQYF
NA	TRBJ2-1	NA	TRBV7-9	TGTGCCAGCAGCTGGGGTCAGAATGAGCAGTTCTTC	CASSWGQNEQFF
TRBD1	TRBJ1-5	NA	TRBV15	TGTGCCACCAGCAGAGTTTCCCCCGGACAGGGGATTCAGCCCCAGCATTTT	CATSRVSPGQGIQPQHF
NA	TRBJ1-1	NA	TRBV13	TGTGCCAGCAGCTTAGAGGGGCACAGGGAGAACACTGAAGCTTTCTTT	CASSLEGHRENTEAFF
NA	TRBJ2-3	few	TRBV28	TGTGCCAGCAGTTTTGGAAGGGTCACAGATACGCAGTATTTT	CASSFGRVTDTQYF
NA	TRBJ2-1	many	TRBV28	TGTGCCAGCGGCGGGGCTAGGGGCTGGCAGTTCTTC	CASGGARGWQFF
NA	TRBJ2-1	NA	TRBV12-3/TRBV12-4	TGTGCCAGCAGTTGGACTCCTAGGGCCTTTTACAATGAGCAGTTCTTC	CASSWTPRAFYNEQFF
NA	TRBJ2-7	NA	TRBV10-3	TGTGCCATCAGTGAGGGGGGGTCGATACTCTACGAGCAGTACTTC	CAISEGGSILYEQYF
TRBD1	TRBJ2-5	NA	TRBV5-6	TGTGCCAGCAGCGTATGGACAGGGGATTTTTTTTGGGAAGAGACCCAGTACTTC	CASSVWTGDFFWEETQYF
TRBD2	TRBJ2-3	few	TRBV4-1	TGCGCCAGCAGCCATGTACTAGCGGGAGTTTGGGCAGATACGCAGTATTTT	CASSHVLAGVWADTQYF
NA	TRBJ2-7	many	TRBV27	TGTGCCAGCAGTTTGTGGGGTTCCAACGAGCAGTACTTC	CASSLWGSNEQYF
NA	TRBJ1-5	NA	TRBV28	TGTGCCAGCAGCTCATATCAGCCCCAGCATTTT	CASSSYQPQHF
NA	TRBJ2-1	NA	TRBV28	TGTGCCAGCGCGGGTCGGGGCAATGAGCAGTTCTTC	CASAGRGNEQFF